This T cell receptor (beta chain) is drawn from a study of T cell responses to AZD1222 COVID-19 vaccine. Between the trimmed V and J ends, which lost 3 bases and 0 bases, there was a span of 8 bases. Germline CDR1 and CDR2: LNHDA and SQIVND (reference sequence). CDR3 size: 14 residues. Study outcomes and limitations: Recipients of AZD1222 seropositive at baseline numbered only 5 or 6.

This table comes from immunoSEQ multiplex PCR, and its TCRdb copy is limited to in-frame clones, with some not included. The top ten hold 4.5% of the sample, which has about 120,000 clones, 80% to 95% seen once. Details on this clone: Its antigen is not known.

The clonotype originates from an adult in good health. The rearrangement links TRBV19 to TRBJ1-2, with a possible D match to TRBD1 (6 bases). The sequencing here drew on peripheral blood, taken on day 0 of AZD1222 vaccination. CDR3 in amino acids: CASSMRTANYGYTF. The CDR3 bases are TGTGCCAGTAGTATGCGGACAGCTAACTATGGCTACACCTTC.